This T cell receptor (beta chain) is drawn from a study of human T cells and chemical hapten exposure. Looking at the study overall: Doses of diphenylcyclopropenone went to the patients' scalps weekly throughout the roughly 23-week study.

How the authors handled the data: Between 23,224 and 690,600 TCRs appeared in each sample, and the median stood at approximately 100,000. A single record per CDR3 protein comes from TCRdb applying MiXCR to the RACE reads. The V and J calls were determined by TCRdb, not by the authors. Among 280,000 or so distinct CDR3 sequences listed, approximately 8% were seen once. Noted time point: pre-sensitization, week 0. The treatment: therapeutic diphenylcyclopropenone sensitization with weekly scalp DPC. Donors, patients with alopecia ranging from 18 to 70 years old and judged suitable for DPC, provided samples. The germline V gene encodes CDR1 MNHEY and CDR2 SMNVEV (reference sequence). The CDR3 consists of 13 residues. V dropped 6 bases and J dropped 6; count of bases not matched to a gene: 5. Study-wide points: Counts of TCRs above 1 in 1000 frequency stayed unchanged with DPC sensitization.

This clonotype was counted at least ten times. Antigen unknown. The chain joins TRBV27 to TRBJ1-5, with 7 bases lining up with TRBD1. The material sequenced was whole blood, taken in connection with sensitization to the hapten diphenylcyclopropenone (DPC). This receptor was identified in a man between 18 and 29 years old with alopecia areata. Some clones in this sample may be carry-over from other donors' samples. CDR3 sequence reads: CASRKTGIQPQHF. CDR3 bases: TGTGCCAGCAGGAAGACAGGGATTCAGCCCCAGCATTTT.